The 19 T cell receptor beta chains below all came from one sample that was sequenced in a study of T cell repertoires in ileal Crohn's disease. This table comes from immunoSEQ multiplex PCR, and its TCRdb copy is limited to in-frame clones, with some not included. The sample carries about 8,400 clones, more than 75% recorded once. Sequencing was performed on ileal tissue. These TCRs come from an adult with Crohn's disease.

The chain links TRBV5-4 to TRBJ2-7; D gene ambiguous. The CDR3 is made up of 12 amino acids. Germline CDR1 reads SGHNT; CDR2 reads YYREEE (reference sequence). The V end lost 4 bases, the J end lost 2 bases, and 7 bases lay between the germline ends. For the CDR3, the DNA is TGTGCCAGCAGCCAGGATACCTACGAGCAGTACTTC. Its protein product is CASSQDTYEQYF.

V is TRBV11-3 and J is TRBJ1-1; D is unresolved. CDR3 size: 15 residues. Germline CDR1 SGHNT, CDR2 YENEEA. The V gene lost 1 base and the J gene lost 0 bases, with 9 bases spanning the gap. CDR3 residues: CASSLGPSLNTEAFF. The CDR3 DNA follows: TGTGCCAGCAGCTTAGGGCCGTCTCTGAACACTGAAGCTTTCTTT.

This rearrangement joins TRBV23-1 to TRBJ1-2, with TRBD1 identical over 7 bases. TRBV23-1 is marked as an open reading frame, function uncertain. This CDR3 spans 16 amino acids. The J segment lost 2 bases and the V segment lost 0 bases, leaving 6 bases of the junction unmatched. Here the CDR3 reads CASSQSGQPLNYGYTF. The CDR3 coding sequence is TGCGCCAGCAGTCAATCGGGACAGCCACTGAACTATGGCTACACCTTC.

V usage is TRBV4-2 and J usage is TRBJ2-1; D remains ambiguous. Looked up from germline, CDR1 is LGHNA and CDR2 is YNFKEQ. The CDR3 is made up of 15 amino acids. The V end lost 3 bases, the J end lost 7 bases, and 16 bases lay between the germline ends. The CDR3 DNA follows: TGTGCCAGCAGCCATCGGACCTCGGGTGGAAATGAGCAGTTCTTC. Its translation: CASSHRTSGGNEQFF.

The chain joins TRBV7-9 to TRBJ2-5; 7 positions agree with TRBD1. Germline V CDR1 and CDR2: SEHNR, FQNEAQ (reference sequence). With V trimmed by 1 base and J by 2 bases, 10 bases remained unmatched. This CDR3 has 17 residues. The CDR3 DNA reads as TGTGCCAGCAGCTTAGAGTGGGTCGGGACAGTTCAAGAGACCCAGTACTTC. Amino acid sequence: CASSLEWVGTVQETQYF.

The chain combines TRBV30 with TRBJ1-1, with D hard to call. Germline lookup yields CDR1 GTSNPN and CDR2 SVGIG (reference sequence). CDR3 size: 11 residues. V dropped 0 bases and J dropped 11 bases, with 10 bases sitting between them. The CDR3 here is CAWSVGTQAFF. CDR3 bases: TGTGCCTGGAGTGTAGGTACCCAGGCTTTCTTT.

The chain recombines TRBV7-6 with TRBJ2-7, with 8 bases that match TRBD1. CDR3 length equals 13 residues. Germline CDR1 and CDR2: SGHVS and FNYEAQ. Trimming removed 4 bases from V and 6 bases from J; junction bases left unmatched: 5. The CDR3 region is CASSSGQGFEQYF. DNA of the CDR3: TGTGCCAGCAGCTCAGGACAGGGCTTCGAGCAGTACTTC. The complete variable domain, with remaining parts taken from reference TRBV7-6 and TRBJ2-7, reads GAGVSQSPRYKVTKRGQDVALRCDPISGHVSLYWYRQALGQGPEFLTYFNYEAQQDKSGLPNDRFSAERPEGSISTLTIQRTEQRDSAMYRCASSSGQGFEQYFGPGTRLTVT.

This clone came up once. This CDR3 reads CASSRQGGRVNTEAFF. The DNA of the CDR3 is TGTGCCAGCAGCCGGCAGGGGGGGCGCGTGAACACTGAAGCTTTCTTT. The chain links TRBV6-6 to TRBJ1-1; 7 bases line up with TRBD1. There are 16 residues in the CDR3. Germline CDR1 and CDR2: MNHNY and SVGAGI (reference sequence). V lost 6 bases and J lost 0; bases outside the gene matches: 10.

The V call is TRBV28, the J call TRBJ2-4; maybe TRBD1 (7 bases). Trimming removed 2 bases from V and 6 bases from J, with 11 bases in between. The CDR3 contains 14 residues. The germline V gene has CDR1 MDHEN and CDR2 SYDVKM. The chain's CDR3 is CASSLGGGINIQYF. The DNA for the CDR3 is TGTGCCAGCAGTTTAGGAGGGGGCATAAACATTCAGTACTTC.

This chain links TRBV7-2 with TRBJ2-7; 7 bases line up with TRBD2. CDR3 size: 14 residues. The V segment lost 5 bases and the J segment 3 bases; nucleotides outside the gene matches: 7. CDR1 and CDR2 from the germline V gene are SGHTA and FQGNSA. This CDR3 reads CASSREVGGYEQYF. CDR3 bases: TGTGCCAGCAGCCGGGAGGTAGGCGGCTACGAGCAGTACTTC. The full variable domain, with the rest looked up from reference TRBV7-2 and TRBJ2-7, is GAGVSQSPSNKVTEKGKDVELRCDPISGHTALYWYRQSLGQGLEFLIYFQGNSAPDKSGLPSDRFSAERTGGSVSTLTIQRTQQEDSAVYLCASSREVGGYEQYFGPGTRLTVT.

The J gene is TRBJ2-3, the V gene TRBV7-2; 7 bases are shared with TRBD1. V was clipped by 4 bases and J by 1 base; unmatched bases: 11. Germline V gene lookup returns CDR1 SGHTA and CDR2 FQGNSA. CDR3 length: 17 residues. As DNA, the CDR3 is TGTGCCAGCAGCTACACGCCCAGGGGGATGGGCACAGATACGCAGTATTTT. This sequence encodes CASSYTPRGMGTDTQYF.

The rearrangement joins TRBV7-3 to TRBJ2-1, with 9 bases that match TRBD1. Germline V lookup: CDR1 SGHTA, CDR2 FQGTGA. Germline trimming cut 5 bases from V and 7 bases from J; bases unmatched to any gene: 12. This CDR3 region has 16 residues. CDR3 nucleotides: TGTGCCAGCAGCGCCAGAAGGGGGACAGGGAAAAATGAGCAGTTCTTC. This sequence encodes CASSARRGTGKNEQFF.

Worth noting for this clone: Other nucleotide sequences in the sample specify the same CDR3. This chain joins TRBV2 and TRBJ2-3, with D possibly TRBD2 on 5 matching bases. The CDR3 spans 13 residues. Trimming cost V 8 bases and J 6 bases, with 15 bases left between them. Looked up from germline, CDR1 is SNHLY and CDR2 is FYNNEI. In nucleotides, the CDR3 is TGTGCCAGCGGGGAGACCGTACGGGATACGCAGTATTTT. Translated, it gives CASGETVRDTQYF.

The chain employs TRBV30 and TRBJ1-1; tentatively, D is TRBD1 (5 bases). The CDR3 contains 13 residues. Trimming cost V 2 bases and J 5 bases, with 12 bases left between them. Germline V gene sequence: CDR1 GTSNPN, CDR2 SVGIG (reference sequence). CDR3 sequence reads: CAWSRQGGTEAFF. The CDR3 region has the DNA TGTGCCTGGAGTCGGCAGGGTGGGACTGAAGCTTTCTTT.

The chain recombines TRBV14 with TRBJ1-2; no clear D. Trimming stripped 4 bases from V and 8 bases from J, with 14 bases between. CDR1 is SGHDN, CDR2 FVKESK, per germline. This CDR3 is built from 13 residues. The CDR3 DNA reads as TGTGCCAGCAGCCCCGGGTCTGCGAGGGGCTACACCTTC. It specifies CASSPGSARGYTF.

The rearrangement links TRBV5-1 to TRBJ1-1; 7 bases align to TRBD1. There are 15 residues in the CDR3. CDR1 and CDR2 (germline): SGHRS, YFSETQ. Trimming removed 6 bases from V and 4 bases from J; junction bases left unmatched: 12. The CDR3 here is CASMGTDHGGTEAFF. As DNA, the CDR3 is TGCGCCAGCATGGGGACAGACCACGGGGGCACTGAAGCTTTCTTT.

The rearrangement links TRBV7-9 to TRBJ2-3; the match to TRBD1 covers 9 bases. Germline V lookup: CDR1 SEHNR, CDR2 FQNEAQ (reference sequence). The V segment lost 4 bases and the J segment 5 bases; nucleotides outside the gene matches: 7. This CDR3 has 15 residues. CDR3 DNA sequence: TGTGCCAGCAGCTCGGGACAGGGCAGGGAAGATACGCAGTATTTT. Translation: CASSSGQGREDTQYF. Full variable domain (rest looked up from reference TRBV7-9 and TRBJ2-3): DTGVSQNPRHKITKRGQNVTFRCDPISEHNRLYWYRQTLGQGPEFLTYFQNEAQLEKSRLLSDRFSAERPKGSFSTLEIQRTEQGDSAMYLCASSSGQGREDTQYFGPGTRLTVL.

J is TRBJ2-5 and V is TRBV27; weak D call: TRBD1 (5 bases). CDR1 is MNHEY, CDR2 SMNVEV, per germline (reference sequence). CDR3 length: 15 residues. The germline V and J ends were trimmed by 7 bases and 7 bases, with 22 bases remaining between them. CDR3 DNA: TGTGCCAGCACCCCACGACAAGGGGTCATTGGGACCCAGTACTTC. Translation gives CASTPRQGVIGTQYF.

The V gene is TRBV5-4, the J gene TRBJ2-1, with D unresolved. Trimming left V 4 bases short and J 6 bases short, with 11 bases between. The CDR3 contains 13 residues. From germline, CDR1 is SGHNT and CDR2 YYREEE (reference sequence). In nucleotides, the CDR3 is TGTGCCAGCAGCCTTCCTAGTGGCAATGAGCAGTTCTTC. This sequence encodes CASSLPSGNEQFF.